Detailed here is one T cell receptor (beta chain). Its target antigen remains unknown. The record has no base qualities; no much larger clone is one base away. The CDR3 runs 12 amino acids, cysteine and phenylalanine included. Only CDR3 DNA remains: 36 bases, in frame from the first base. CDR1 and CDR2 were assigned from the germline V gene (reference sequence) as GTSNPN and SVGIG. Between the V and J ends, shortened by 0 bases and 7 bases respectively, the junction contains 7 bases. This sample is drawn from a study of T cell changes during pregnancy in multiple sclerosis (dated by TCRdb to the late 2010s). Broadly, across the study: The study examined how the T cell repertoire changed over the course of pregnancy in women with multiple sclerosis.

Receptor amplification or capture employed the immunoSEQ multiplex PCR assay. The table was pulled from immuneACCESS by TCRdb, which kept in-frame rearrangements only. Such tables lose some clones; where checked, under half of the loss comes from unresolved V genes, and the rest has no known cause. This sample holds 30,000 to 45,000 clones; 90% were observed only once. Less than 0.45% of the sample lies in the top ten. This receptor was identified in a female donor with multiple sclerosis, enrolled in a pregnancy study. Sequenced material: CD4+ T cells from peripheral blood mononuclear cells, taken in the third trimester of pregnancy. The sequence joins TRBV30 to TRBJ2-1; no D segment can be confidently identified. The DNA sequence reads TGTGCCTGGAGTGTACTAAGTAATGAGCAGTTCTTC. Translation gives CAWSVLSNEQFF.